This T cell receptor beta chain was found in a study of Ad26.COV2.S vaccination and SARS-CoV-2 variants. Across the study: The Ad26.COV2.S arm of the COV1001 trial was where the donor was placed.

TCRdb keeps only in-frame clones here, not all; method: immunoSEQ multiplex PCR. The sample comprises 300,000 to 350,000 clones, 88% of which are singletons, and around 6.1% rests with the top ten. Treatment described: about 20 received Ad26.COV2.S at low or high dose, single or two shots; about 5 received placebo; per-sample allocation not given. The samples were gathered on day 63 after the first injection of vaccine or placebo. The study used a vaccine consisting of an Ad26 vector that expressed Wuhan-strain SARS-CoV-2 spike. Germline-derived CDR1 and CDR2 are SGHRS and YFSETQ. Trimming shortened V by 2 bases and J by 1 base, and 13 bases separated the two germline ends. The CDR3 has 16 amino acids.

The rearrangement joins TRBV5-1 to TRBJ2-1; the D gene is possibly TRBD2 (6 bases). The sequences come from peripheral blood, collected in a trial of Ad26.COV2.S vaccine versus placebo. The source is a person between 18 and 65 years old who received the Ad26.COV2.S COVID-19 vaccine or a placebo. CDR3 region: CASSFVPGDSYNEQFF. The CDR3 DNA follows: TGCGCCAGCAGCTTTGTCCCGGGGGATTCCTACAATGAGCAGTTCTTC.